This T cell receptor (beta chain) derives from a study of blood T cell repertoires in COVID-19. The V gene lost 4 bases and the J gene lost 2 bases, with 11 bases spanning the gap. The CDR3 extends over 14 amino acids. The germline gives CDR1 SGHVS, CDR2 FQNEAQ. Sequencing used immunoSEQ multiplex PCR; TCRdb keeps in-frame clones, though not all of them. The data hold 250,000 to 300,000 clones, with about 90% observed a single time. This TCR came from a woman in her thirties with COVID-19, enrolled during active disease. The sample was peripheral blood. This chain uses TRBV7-8 with TRBJ2-5; TRBD2 is a possible D gene (5 bases). CDR3 bases: TGTGCCAGCAGCTCTCGGGGTTTGCAAGAGACCCAGTACTTC. Its protein product is CASSSRGLQETQYF.